Following are 3 T cell receptor beta chains from one sample sequenced in a study of blood T cell repertoires in COVID-19 (dated by TCRdb to 2018 to 2021). Receptor amplification or capture employed the immunoSEQ multiplex PCR assay. TCRdb's version of the immuneACCESS table is confined to in-frame rearrangements and falls short of the full clone set. An unresolved V gene accounts for under half of the shortfall where checked; the remainder is of unknown origin. The sample table contains tens of thousands of clones; only one count was recorded for around 81% of them. The ten largest clones add up to roughly 5.3% of the sample. The sample consisted of peripheral blood. The receptors were gathered from a man aged 50-60 years with active COVID-19.

This clone was found a few times. The CDR3 DNA is TGTGCCAGCAGGCCCGGGCAGGGAGGCGCTGAAGCTTTCTTT. This codes for CASRPGQGGAEAFF. V is TRBV2 and J is TRBJ1-1, with a weak D call TRBD1 (5 bases). Trimming left V 6 bases short and J 6 bases short, with 17 bases between. The CDR3 extends over 14 amino acids. Germline V CDR1 and CDR2: SNHLY, FYNNEI.

The V gene is TRBV9, the J gene TRBJ2-3; TRBD1 matches at 10 bases. Germline V CDR1 and CDR2: SGDLS, YYNGEE. Trimming at V came to 4 bases and at J to 4 bases, leaving 6 bases not matched to a gene. The CDR3 has 15 amino acids. The CDR3 DNA sequence: TGTGCCAGCAGCCGCGTGGGGACAGGGGCAGATACGCAGTATTTT. Its translation is CASSRVGTGADTQYF.

This clone was recorded only once. This chain links TRBV7-2 with TRBJ2-2; 7 bases align to TRBD1. The germline V gene has CDR1 SGHTA and CDR2 FQGNSA. The CDR3 extends over 15 amino acids. Trimming took 5 bases from V and 1 from J; bases not matched to a gene: 4. DNA for the CDR3: TGTGCCAGCAGCCCGGACAGGTGGAACACCGGGGAGCTGTTTTTT. Protein: CASSPDRWNTGELFF.